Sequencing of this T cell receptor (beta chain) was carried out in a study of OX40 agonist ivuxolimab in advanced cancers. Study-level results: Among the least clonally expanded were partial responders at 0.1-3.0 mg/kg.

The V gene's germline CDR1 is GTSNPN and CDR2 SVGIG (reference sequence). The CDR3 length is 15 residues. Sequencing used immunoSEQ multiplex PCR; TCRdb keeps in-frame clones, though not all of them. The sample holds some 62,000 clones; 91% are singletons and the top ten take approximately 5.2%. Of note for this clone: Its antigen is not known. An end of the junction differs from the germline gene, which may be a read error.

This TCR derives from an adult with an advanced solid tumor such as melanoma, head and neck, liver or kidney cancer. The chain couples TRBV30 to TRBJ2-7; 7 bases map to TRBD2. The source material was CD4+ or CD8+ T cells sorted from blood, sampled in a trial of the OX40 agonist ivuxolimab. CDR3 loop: CAWSPLGGVSDEQYF. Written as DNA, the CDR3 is TGTGCCTGGAGCCCCCTGGGGGGGGTCTCCGACGAGCAGTACTTC.